These T cell receptor beta chains were read from a single sample in a study of T-cell memory formation after mild COVID-19. TCRdb re-called the 5' RACE reads through MiXCR, storing one row per CDR3 protein. The sample lists about 400,000 distinct CDR3 sequences; 20% to 30% were seen once. Sequenced input: PBMCs or a T cell subset sorted from them (not recorded which). All receptors come from an adult woman who had mild COVID-19 (a few samples of this study predate the infection). Cell type and time point are not known. Both conserved end residues are part of each CDR3. A D gene is named only where the DNA matches it firmly. The size entry is marked missing in some rows and otherwise reads once, few, many or a size class.

v_gene	d_gene	j_gene	abundance	CDR3nt	CDR3aa
TRBV20-1	TRBD1	TRBJ1-1	.	TGCAGTGCTAGAACAGGGGGAGAAGCTTTCTTT	CSARTGGEAFF
TRBV6-4	TRBD1	TRBJ2-1	.	TGTGCCAGCAGTGACTCAACAGGGGCTGAACGCAATGAGCAGTTCTTC	CASSDSTGAERNEQFF
TRBV7-9	TRBD2	TRBJ2-1	few	TGTGCCAGCGGTGCTAGCGGGGGTTACAATGAGCAGTTCTTC	CASGASGGYNEQFF
TRBV6-1	.	TRBJ2-3	.	TGTGCCAGCAGTGCCCGACACGCAGTCGCAACAGATACGCAGTATTTT	CASSARHAVATDTQYF
TRBV24-1	.	TRBJ2-3	many	TGTGCCACCAGTCGGGGGGCCTCAGATACGCAGTATTTT	CATSRGASDTQYF
TRBV5-1	.	TRBJ2-1	many	TGCGCCAGCAGCTTGTCCGGTTCGGGGCCCTACAATGAGCAGTTCTTC	CASSLSGSGPYNEQFF
TRBV19	.	TRBJ2-2	few	TGTGCCAGTAGATCGATGGGGGAGCTGTTTTTT	CASRSMGELFF
TRBV29-1	.	TRBJ2-3	few	TGCAGCGTTGTGAAGGTTACAGATACGCAGTATTTT	CSVVKVTDTQYF
TRBV29-1	TRBD2	TRBJ2-5	few	TGCAGCGTTGACCCGGGAGGTTACCAAGAGACCCAGTACTTC	CSVDPGGYQETQYF
TRBV5-6	.	TRBJ1-3	few	TGTGCCAGCAGCTTCGACATCACTGGAAACACCATATATTTT	CASSFDITGNTIYF
TRBV29-1	.	TRBJ2-5	.	TGCAGCGTTGGGGACTCCAAGAGGGAGACCCAGTACTTC	CSVGDSKRETQYF
TRBV2	.	TRBJ1-5	.	TGTGCCAGCAGTCCCACGCTGGGCAATCAGCCCCAGCATTTT	CASSPTLGNQPQHF
TRBV12-3/TRBV12-4	TRBD2	TRBJ2-1	.	TGTGCCAGCAGTTTCGTCCTAGCGGGGGAAGACAATGAGCAGTTCTTC	CASSFVLAGEDNEQFF
TRBV19	.	TRBJ2-1	few	TGTGCCAGTAGTGGGCTTGGCTACAATGAGCAGTTCTTC	CASSGLGYNEQFF
TRBV19	.	TRBJ2-7	.	TGTGCCAGTAGTATAGGGGCGGGACTCCTCTACGAGCAGTACTTC	CASSIGAGLLYEQYF
TRBV20-1	.	TRBJ1-5	.	TGCAGTGCTAGTCGGCCTGGGAAGGTTAGCAATCAGCCCCAGCATTTT	CSASRPGKVSNQPQHF
TRBV4-1	.	TRBJ2-7	.	TGCGCCAGCAGCCAAGTGGCTGGGGGCGGCGAGCAGTACTTC	CASSQVAGGGEQYF
TRBV20-1	TRBD2	TRBJ2-1	once	TGCAGTGCTAGAGATTCCAGCGGGAGTAGGTCCTACAATGAGCAGTTCTTC	CSARDSSGSRSYNEQFF
TRBV18	.	TRBJ2-4	.	TGTGCCAGCTCACCTACGGGCAAAAACATTCAGTACTTC	CASSPTGKNIQYF
TRBV2	.	TRBJ1-1	.	TGTGCCAGCGTGGGGCAGGGGCGGACTGAAGCTTTCTTT	CASVGQGRTEAFF
TRBV13	TRBD2	TRBJ2-7	few	TGTGCCAGCAGCCCTAGCGGGGGGCGAATCTACGAGCAGTACTTC	CASSPSGGRIYEQYF
TRBV5-4	.	TRBJ2-5	.	TGTGCCGTCGGGGGAGCGGTAGAGACCCAGTACTTC	CAVGGAVETQYF
TRBV7-8	.	TRBJ1-5	.	TGTGCCAGCAGCTTAGGTCGGTCTAGCAATCAGCCCCAGCATTTT	CASSLGRSSNQPQHF
TRBV6-1	.	TRBJ2-1	.	TGTGCCAGCAATCGGGCTAGCTACAATGAGCAGTTCTTC	CASNRASYNEQFF